The 9 T cell receptor beta chains reported below all come from one sample, sequenced in a study of T cell responses to AZD1222 COVID-19 vaccine. The method was immunoSEQ multiplex PCR; TCRdb's version includes in-frame clones alone and lacks a portion of them. This sample has about 140,000 clones, with around nine tenths found just once. The material was peripheral blood, obtained 28 days after the second AZD1222 dose. Every receptor here comes from an adult who received the AZD1222 COVID-19 vaccine.

The chain links TRBV10-3 to TRBJ2-3; TRBD2 matches 12 bases. The CDR3 runs 17 residues. The germline V gene has CDR1 ENHRY and CDR2 SYGVKD. After removal of 8 bases from V and 3 bases from J, the junction contained 12 bases not matched to a gene. CDR3: CAIRALAGGPETDTQYF. CDR3 coding DNA: TGTGCCATCCGAGCACTAGCGGGAGGCCCCGAGACAGATACGCAGTATTTT.

The rearrangement joins TRBV5-5 to TRBJ2-3, with D perhaps TRBD1 or TRBD2 (5 bases each). Germline CDR1 and CDR2: SGHKS and YYEKEE (reference sequence). The CDR3 is 14 residues long. Deletions cut 2 bases from V and 3 bases from J, with 10 bases between. CDR3 in amino acids: CASSLTGATDTQYF. CDR3 sequence (DNA): TGTGCCAGCAGCTTAACCGGGGCGACAGATACGCAGTATTTT.

J is TRBJ2-7 and V is TRBV4-2; tentatively, D is TRBD2 (6 bases). Germline V gives CDR1 LGHNA, CDR2 YNFKEQ. The CDR3 is 17 amino acids. Trimming left V 0 bases short and J 1 base short, with 16 bases between. CDR3 residues: CASSQDHDGTQSYEQYF. CDR3 coding DNA: TGTGCCAGCAGCCAAGATCACGACGGGACTCAATCCTACGAGCAGTACTTC.

The chain combines TRBV19 with TRBJ2-5, with a tentative D call TRBD1 (6 bases). The CDR3 totals 13 residues. The germline gives CDR1 LNHDA, CDR2 SQIVND (reference sequence). V lost 4 bases and J 3 bases, leaving 9 bases between the germline ends. The CDR3 DNA sequence: TGTGCCAGTAGTACGCAGGGGAAAGAGACCCAGTACTTC. It is translated as CASSTQGKETQYF.

The chain has TRBV27 and TRBJ2-5; possibly TRBD2 for D (5 bases). The CDR3 consists of 13 residues. Trimming removed 6 bases at V and 5 bases at J, with 13 bases between. The germline CDR1 and CDR2 sequences are MNHEY and SMNVEV (reference sequence). CDR3 nucleotide sequence: TGTGCCAGCAGAAGGAGTGGGGAGGAGACCCAGTACTTC. Its translation is CASRRSGEETQYF.

The chain uses TRBV7-6 and TRBJ2-3, with 9 bases that match TRBD2. Germline values: CDR1 SGHVS, CDR2 FNYEAQ. The CDR3 sequence is 15 residues long. The junction had 8 bases not matched to a gene; V was cut back by 5 bases and J by 5 bases. As DNA, the CDR3 is TGTGCCAGCAGCCGAGCGGGGGGTCGTGGAGATACGCAGTATTTT. Residues: CASSRAGGRGDTQYF.

This chain links TRBV29-1 with TRBJ2-3; D gene uncertain. V gave up 3 bases and J gave up 4 bases, with 14 bases separating them. This CDR3 contains 14 residues. Germline CDR1 and CDR2: SQVTM and ANQGSEA. Written as DNA, the CDR3 is TGCAGCGTTGAGGGATTTGGGGTCCCAGATACGCAGTATTTT. Translated: CSVEGFGVPDTQYF.

This chain links TRBV6-5 with TRBJ2-7, with TRBD2 matching over 8 bases. J gave up 12 bases and V 5 bases, and 15 bases lay outside the gene matches. CDR3 length equals 14 residues. Germline V gene data show CDR1 as MNHEY and CDR2 as SVGAGI. The CDR3 DNA follows: TGTGCCAGCAGTACCTCCCACCTCGGGGGGGAAGGGTACTTC. Its protein product is CASSTSHLGGEGYF.

A remark on this clone: The germline gene is not matched at one end of the junction; a read error may be the cause. The J gene is TRBJ1-1, the V gene TRBV7-3, with 7 bases that match TRBD1. Germline V gene data show CDR1 as SGHTA and CDR2 as FQGTGA. The length of the CDR3 is 13 residues. The CDR3 DNA sequence: TGCGCCAGGGGGGGGCGGCCGGTCTCTCCAGCTTTCTTT. It specifies CARGGRPVSPAFF. Looking up the rest from reference TRBV7-3 and TRBJ1-1 gives the full variable domain: GAGVSQTPSNKVTEKGKYVELRCDPISGHTALYWYRQSLGQGPEFLIYFQGTGAADDSGLPNDRFFAVRPEGSVSTLKIQRTERGDSAVYLCARGGRPVSPAFFGQGTRLTVV.